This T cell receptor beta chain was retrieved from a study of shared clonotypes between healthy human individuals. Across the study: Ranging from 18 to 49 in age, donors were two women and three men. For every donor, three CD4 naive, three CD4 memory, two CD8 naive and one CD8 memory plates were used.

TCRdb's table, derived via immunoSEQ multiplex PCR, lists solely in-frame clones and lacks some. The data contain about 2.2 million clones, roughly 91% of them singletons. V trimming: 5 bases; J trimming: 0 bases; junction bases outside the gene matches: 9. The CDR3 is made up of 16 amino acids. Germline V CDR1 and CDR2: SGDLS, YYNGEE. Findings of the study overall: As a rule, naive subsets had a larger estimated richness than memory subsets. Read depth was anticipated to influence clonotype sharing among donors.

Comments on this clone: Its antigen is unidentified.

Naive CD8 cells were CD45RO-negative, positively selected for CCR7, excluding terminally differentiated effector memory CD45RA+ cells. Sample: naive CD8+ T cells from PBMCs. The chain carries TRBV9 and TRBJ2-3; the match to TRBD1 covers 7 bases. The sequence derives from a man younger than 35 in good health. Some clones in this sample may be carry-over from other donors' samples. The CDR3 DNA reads TGTGCCAGCAGTGTTAGACAGGGTTGGAGCACAGATACGCAGTATTTT. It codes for CASSVRQGWSTDTQYF.